The sequence of this TCR beta chain was determined in a study of response to subunit inactivated influenza vaccine. Study-level points and caveats: Few new T cells, the authors suggested, are recruited by each seasonal influenza vaccination.

One entry per CDR3 protein, called by TCRdb with MiXCR from the RT-PCR reads. The table lists a few hundred thousand distinct CDR3 sequences, 9% to 15% of them singletons, with less than 8.5% in the top ten. CDR3 size: 14 residues. V shed 6 bases, J shed 7 bases, and the junction held 5 bases outside the gene matches. This clonotype has just a few counts. What it binds is unknown. The clonotype comes from a middle-aged man who received an inactivated influenza vaccine. Sequencing was performed on non-naive T cells sorted from PBMCs, taken 14 to 15 days before vaccination. The rearrangement uses TRBV12-3 or TRBV12-4 and TRBJ1-5; 11 positions match TRBD1. CDR3 sequence reads: CASSWTGGGQPQHF. CDR3 DNA: TGTGCCAGCAGCTGGACAGGGGGCGGGCAGCCCCAGCATTTT.